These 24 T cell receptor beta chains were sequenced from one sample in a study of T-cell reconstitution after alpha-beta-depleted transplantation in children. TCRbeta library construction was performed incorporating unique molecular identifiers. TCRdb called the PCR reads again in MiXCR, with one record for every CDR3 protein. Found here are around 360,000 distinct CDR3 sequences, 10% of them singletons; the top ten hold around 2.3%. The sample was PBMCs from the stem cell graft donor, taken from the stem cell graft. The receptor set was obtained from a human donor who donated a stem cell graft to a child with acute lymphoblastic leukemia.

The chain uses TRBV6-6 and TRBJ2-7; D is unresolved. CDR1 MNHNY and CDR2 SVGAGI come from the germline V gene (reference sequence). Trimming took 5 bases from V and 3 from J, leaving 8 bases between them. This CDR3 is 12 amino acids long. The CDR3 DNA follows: TGTGCCAGCAGTCGCAGGTACTACGAGCAGTACTTC. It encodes CASSRRYYEQYF.

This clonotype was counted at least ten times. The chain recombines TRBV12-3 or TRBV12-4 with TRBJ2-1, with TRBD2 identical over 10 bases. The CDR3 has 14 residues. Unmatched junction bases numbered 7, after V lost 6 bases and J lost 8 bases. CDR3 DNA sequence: TGTGCCAGCAGCCCGACGAGCGGGAGGGATGAGCAGTTCTTC. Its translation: CASSPTSGRDEQFF.

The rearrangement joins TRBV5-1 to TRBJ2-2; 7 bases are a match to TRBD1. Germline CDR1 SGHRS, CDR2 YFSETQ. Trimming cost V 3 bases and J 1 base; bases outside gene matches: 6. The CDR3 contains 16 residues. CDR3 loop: CASSSIRDRNTGELFF. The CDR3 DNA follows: TGCGCCAGCAGCTCAATCCGGGACAGGAACACCGGGGAGCTGTTTTTT.

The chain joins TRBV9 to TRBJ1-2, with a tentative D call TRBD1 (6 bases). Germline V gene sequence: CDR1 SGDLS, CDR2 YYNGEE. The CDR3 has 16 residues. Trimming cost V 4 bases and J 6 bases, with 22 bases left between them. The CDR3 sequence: CASSPPMTGELNGYTF. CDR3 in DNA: TGTGCCAGCAGCCCTCCCATGACAGGTGAATTAAATGGCTACACCTTC.

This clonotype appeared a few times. The CDR3: CASKTVMGDNQPQHF. DNA for the CDR3: TGTGCCAGCAAAACGGTTATGGGGGACAATCAGCCCCAGCATTTT. The chain carries TRBV7-2 and TRBJ1-5, with D maybe TRBD1 (5 bases). The CDR3 has 15 amino acids. V was shortened by 7 bases and J by 3 bases, with 16 bases between the two germline ends. Germline CDR1 reads SGHTA; CDR2 reads FQGNSA. Based on the CDR3 plus reference TRBV7-2 and TRBJ1-5, the full variable domain is GAGVSQSPSNKVTEKGKDVELRCDPISGHTALYWYRQSLGQGLEFLIYFQGNSAPDKSGLPSDRFSAERTGGSVSTLTIQRTQQEDSAVYLCASKTVMGDNQPQHFGDGTRLSIL.

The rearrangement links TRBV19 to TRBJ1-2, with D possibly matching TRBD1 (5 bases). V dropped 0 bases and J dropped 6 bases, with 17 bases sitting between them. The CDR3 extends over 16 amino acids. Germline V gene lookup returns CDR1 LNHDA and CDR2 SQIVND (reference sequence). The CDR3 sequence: CASSIDTGASPHGYTF. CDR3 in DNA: TGTGCCAGTAGTATAGATACTGGGGCGTCTCCTCATGGCTACACCTTC.

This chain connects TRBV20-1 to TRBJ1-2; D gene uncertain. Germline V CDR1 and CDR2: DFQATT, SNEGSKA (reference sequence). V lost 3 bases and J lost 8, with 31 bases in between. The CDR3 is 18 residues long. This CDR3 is CSASKGGKLWLQKPGYTF. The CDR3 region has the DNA TGCAGTGCTAGTAAGGGAGGGAAGCTATGGCTACAAAAACCCGGCTACACCTTC.

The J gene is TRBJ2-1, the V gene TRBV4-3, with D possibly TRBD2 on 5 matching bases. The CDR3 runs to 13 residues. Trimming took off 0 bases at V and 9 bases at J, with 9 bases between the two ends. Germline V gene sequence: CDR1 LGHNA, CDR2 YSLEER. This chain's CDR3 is CASSQEPSPEQFF. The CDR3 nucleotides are TGCGCCAGCAGCCAAGAACCTAGCCCTGAGCAGTTCTTC.

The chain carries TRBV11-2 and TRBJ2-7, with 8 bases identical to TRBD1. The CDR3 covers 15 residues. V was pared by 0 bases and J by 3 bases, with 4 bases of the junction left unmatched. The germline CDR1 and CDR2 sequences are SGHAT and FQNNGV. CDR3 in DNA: TGTGCCAGCAGCTTAGAGCCCAGGGGGCTCTACGAGCAGTACTTC. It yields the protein CASSLEPRGLYEQYF.

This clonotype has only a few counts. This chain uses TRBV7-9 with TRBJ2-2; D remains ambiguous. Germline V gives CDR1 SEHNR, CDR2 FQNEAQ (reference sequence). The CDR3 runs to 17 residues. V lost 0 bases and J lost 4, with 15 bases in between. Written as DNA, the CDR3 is TGTGCCAGCAGCTTAGCGTTGGGTTGGGCCCCCACCGGGGAGCTGTTTTTT. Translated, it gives CASSLALGWAPTGELFF.

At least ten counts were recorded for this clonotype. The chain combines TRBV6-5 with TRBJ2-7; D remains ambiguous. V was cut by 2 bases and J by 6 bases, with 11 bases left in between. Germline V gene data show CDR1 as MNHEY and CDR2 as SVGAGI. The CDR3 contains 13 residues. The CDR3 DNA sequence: TGTGCCAGCAGTTACCGCCCCACTATCGAGCAGTACTTC. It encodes CASSYRPTIEQYF.

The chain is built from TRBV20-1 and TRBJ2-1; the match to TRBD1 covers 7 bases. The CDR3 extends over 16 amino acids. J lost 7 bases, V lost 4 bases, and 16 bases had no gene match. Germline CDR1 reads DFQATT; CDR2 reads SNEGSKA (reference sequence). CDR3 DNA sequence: TGCAGTGCTAACCCCGTAGACAGGGCTGTATGGAATGAGCAGTTCTTC. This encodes CSANPVDRAVWNEQFF.

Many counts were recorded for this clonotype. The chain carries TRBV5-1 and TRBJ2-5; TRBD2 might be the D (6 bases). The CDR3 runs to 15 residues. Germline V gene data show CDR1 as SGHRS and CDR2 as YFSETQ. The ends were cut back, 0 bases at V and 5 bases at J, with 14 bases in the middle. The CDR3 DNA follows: TGCGCCAGCAGCTTGGGACTACTCGGAGGGGAGACCCAGTACTTC. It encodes CASSLGLLGGETQYF.

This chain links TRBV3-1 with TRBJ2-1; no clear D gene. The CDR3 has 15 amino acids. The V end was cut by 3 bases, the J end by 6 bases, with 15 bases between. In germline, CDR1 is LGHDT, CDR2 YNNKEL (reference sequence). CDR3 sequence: CASSHELTRLNEQFF. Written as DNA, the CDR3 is TGTGCCAGCAGCCACGAATTGACCCGGCTCAATGAGCAGTTCTTC.

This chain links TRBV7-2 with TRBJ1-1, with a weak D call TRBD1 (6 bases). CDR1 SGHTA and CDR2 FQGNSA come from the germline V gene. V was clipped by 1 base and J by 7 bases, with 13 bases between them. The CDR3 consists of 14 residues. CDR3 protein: CASSLGYGQNEAFF. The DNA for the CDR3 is TGTGCCAGCAGCTTAGGTTACGGACAGAATGAAGCTTTCTTT.

The CDR3 sequence is CASSRGQYEETQYF. Written as DNA, the CDR3 is TGTGCCAGCAGCCGCGGACAGTATGAAGAGACCCAGTACTTC. This chain uses TRBV11-3 with TRBJ2-5, with D maybe TRBD1 (6 bases). Trimming shortened V by 5 bases and J by 3 bases, and 13 bases separated the two germline ends. The CDR3 totals 14 residues. Per the germline V gene, CDR1 is SGHNT and CDR2 is YENEEA.

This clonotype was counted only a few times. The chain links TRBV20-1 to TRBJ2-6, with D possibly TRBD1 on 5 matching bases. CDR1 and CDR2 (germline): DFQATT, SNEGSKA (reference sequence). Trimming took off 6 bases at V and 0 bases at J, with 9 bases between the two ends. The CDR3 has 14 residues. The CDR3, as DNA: TGCAGTGCAGGGGCACCCTCTGGGGCCAACGTCCTGACTTTC. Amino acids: CSAGAPSGANVLTF.

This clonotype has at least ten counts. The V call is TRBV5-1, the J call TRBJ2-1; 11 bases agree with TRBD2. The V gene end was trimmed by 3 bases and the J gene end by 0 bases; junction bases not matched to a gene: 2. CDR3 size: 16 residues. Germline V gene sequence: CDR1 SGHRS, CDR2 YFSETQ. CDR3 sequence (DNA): TGCGCCAGCAGCTATGGACTAGCGGGCTCCTACAATGAGCAGTTCTTC. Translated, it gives CASSYGLAGSYNEQFF.

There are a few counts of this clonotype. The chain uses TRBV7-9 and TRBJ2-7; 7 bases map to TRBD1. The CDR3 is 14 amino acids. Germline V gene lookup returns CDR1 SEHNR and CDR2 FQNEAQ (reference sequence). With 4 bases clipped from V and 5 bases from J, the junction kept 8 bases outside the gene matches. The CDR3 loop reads CASSSSGQPHEQYF. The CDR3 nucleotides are TGTGCCAGCAGCTCATCGGGACAGCCGCACGAGCAGTACTTC.

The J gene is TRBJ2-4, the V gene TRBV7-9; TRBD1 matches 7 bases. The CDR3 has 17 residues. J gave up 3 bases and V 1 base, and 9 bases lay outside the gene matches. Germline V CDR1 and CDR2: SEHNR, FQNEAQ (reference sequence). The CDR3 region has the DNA TGTGCCAGCAGCTTAGGTACAGGGGCCGTCTACAAAAACATTCAGTACTTC. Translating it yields CASSLGTGAVYKNIQYF. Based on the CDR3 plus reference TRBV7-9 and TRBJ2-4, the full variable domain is DTGVSQNPRHKITKRGQNVTFRCDPISEHNRLYWYRQTLGQGPEFLTYFQNEAQLEKSRLLSDRFSAERPKGSFSTLEIQRTEQGDSAMYLCASSLGTGAVYKNIQYFGAGTRLSVL.

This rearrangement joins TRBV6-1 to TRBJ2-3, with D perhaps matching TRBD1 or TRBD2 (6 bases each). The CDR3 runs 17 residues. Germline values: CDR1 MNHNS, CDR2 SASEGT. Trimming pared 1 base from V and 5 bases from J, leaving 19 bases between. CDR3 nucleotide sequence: TGTGCCAGCAGTGAAGGTCTAGGGGGAGGACCTCTAGATACGCAGTATTTT. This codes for CASSEGLGGGPLDTQYF.

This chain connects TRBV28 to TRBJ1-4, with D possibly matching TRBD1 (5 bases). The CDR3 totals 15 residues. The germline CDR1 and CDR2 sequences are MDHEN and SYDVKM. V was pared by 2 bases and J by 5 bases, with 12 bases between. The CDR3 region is CASSLGGRPNEKLFF. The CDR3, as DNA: TGTGCCAGCAGTTTAGGGGGACGGCCGAATGAAAAACTGTTTTTT.

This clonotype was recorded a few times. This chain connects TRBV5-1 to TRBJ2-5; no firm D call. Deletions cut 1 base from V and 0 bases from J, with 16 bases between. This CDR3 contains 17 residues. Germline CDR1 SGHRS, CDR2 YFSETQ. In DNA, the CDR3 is TGCGCCAGCAGCTTGACCTTAAACCCTTTGTACCAAGAGACCCAGTACTTC. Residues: CASSLTLNPLYQETQYF.

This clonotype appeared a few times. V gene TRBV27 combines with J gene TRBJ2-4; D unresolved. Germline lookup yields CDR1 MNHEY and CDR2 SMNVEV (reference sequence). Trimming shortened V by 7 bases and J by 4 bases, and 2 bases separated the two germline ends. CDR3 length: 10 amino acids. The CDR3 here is CASNKNIQYF. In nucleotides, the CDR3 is TGTGCCAGCAATAAAAACATTCAGTACTTC.